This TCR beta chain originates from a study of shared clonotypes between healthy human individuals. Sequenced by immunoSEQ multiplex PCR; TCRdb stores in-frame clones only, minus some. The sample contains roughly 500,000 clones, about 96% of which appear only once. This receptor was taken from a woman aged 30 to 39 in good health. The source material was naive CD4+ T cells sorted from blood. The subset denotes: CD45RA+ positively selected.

The CDR3 DNA reads as TGTGCCAGCAGCCCCAGCTCCCCCCTTAGCGGGAGGAGGACAGATACGCAGTATTTT. It specifies CASSPSSPLSGRRTDTQYF. The chain uses TRBV9 and TRBJ2-3; 10 bases line up with TRBD2. Per the germline V gene, CDR1 is SGDLS and CDR2 is YYNGEE. V trimming: 4 bases; J trimming: 3 bases; junction bases outside the gene matches: 17. This CDR3 spans 19 amino acids.